The 12 T cell receptor beta chains below come from one sample, sequenced in a study of T-cell reconstitution after alpha-beta-depleted transplantation in children. As it was prepared, the TCRbeta library received unique molecular identifiers. TCRdb fed the PCR reads into MiXCR, producing one record per CDR3 protein. The sample lists about 440,000 distinct CDR3 sequences; around two fifths were seen once. The sample here was PBMCs, taken before TCRalphabeta/CD19-depleted stem cell transplant. Source of these receptors: a girl aged 2 to 10 with aplastic anemia, due to receive a stem cell transplant.

The CDR3 is CASTPLGSGTEAFF. The CDR3 bases are TGTGCCAGCACCCCATTGGGGTCGGGCACTGAAGCTTTCTTT. The rearrangement links TRBV25-1 to TRBJ1-1; unclear D gene. Trimming took off 7 bases at V and 4 bases at J, with 16 bases between the two ends. The CDR3 has 14 residues. Germline V gene lookup returns CDR1 MGHDK and CDR2 SYGVNS.

Concerning this clonotype: This may be a read error, as it is one base from a much larger clone. The chain links TRBV4-1 to TRBJ2-7, with TRBD1 identical over 8 bases. The CDR3 is made up of 14 amino acids. Germline CDR1 MGHRA, CDR2 YSYEKL. The CDR3: CASSPWDRSYEQHF. The CDR3 DNA reads TGCGCCAGCAGCCCCTGGGACAGGTCCTACGAGCAGCACTTC.

The CDR3 nucleotides are TGTGCCAGCAGTGCCTTTAGCCGCCGCGCAGATACGCAGTATTTT. Its protein is CASSAFSRRADTQYF. The rearrangement links TRBV9 to TRBJ2-3, with unresolved D. This CDR3 is 15 amino acids long. Germline assignment: CDR1 SGDLS and CDR2 YYNGEE. The germline V and J ends were trimmed by 5 bases and 4 bases, with 17 bases remaining between them.

This clonotype was observed a few times. The chain uses TRBV5-4 and TRBJ2-7; D perhaps matches TRBD1 (6 bases). Per the germline V gene, CDR1 is SGHNT and CDR2 is YYREEE (reference sequence). V was cut by 4 bases and J by 2 bases, with 10 bases left in between. This CDR3 spans 13 amino acids. The CDR3 DNA follows: TGTGCCAGCAGCCCAGGGGCCCCCTACGAGCAGTACTTC. This gives the protein CASSPGAPYEQYF.

The chain has TRBV10-3 and TRBJ2-7; D is possibly TRBD2 (6 bases). Per the germline V gene, CDR1 is ENHRY and CDR2 is SYGVKD. Trimming removed 0 bases at V and 4 bases at J, with 10 bases between. The CDR3 covers 14 residues. The CDR3 region is CAISESSGVYEQYF. CDR3 bases: TGTGCCATCAGTGAGTCTAGCGGAGTGTACGAGCAGTACTTC.

V usage is TRBV5-1 and J usage is TRBJ2-7, with 8 bases fitting TRBD1. V dropped 7 bases and J dropped 2; count of bases not matched to a gene: 11. CDR3 length equals 15 residues. CDR1 is SGHRS and CDR2 is YFSETQ in the germline V gene. The CDR3 nucleotides are TGCGCCAGCCAATCAACCGGACAGGGACCCTACGAGCAGTACTTC. It codes for CASQSTGQGPYEQYF.

This clonotype was detected a few times. The chain carries TRBV6-5 and TRBJ2-2, with a tentative D call TRBD1 (6 bases). Trimming left V 1 base short and J 4 bases short, with 10 bases between. The CDR3 runs to 15 residues. Germline loops: CDR1 MNHEY, CDR2 SVGAGI. The CDR3 DNA reads as TGTGCCAGCAGTTACTTGGTCAGGGGCACCGGGGAGCTGTTTTTT. Its translation: CASSYLVRGTGELFF.

CDR3 protein: CASSLTIRRGDNEQFF. The DNA for the CDR3 is TGTGCCAGCAGCTTAACGATACGGCGGGGGGACAATGAGCAGTTCTTC. The chain is built from TRBV7-9 and TRBJ2-1, with 8 nucleotides matching TRBD2. Per germline, CDR1 SEHNR and CDR2 FQNEAQ (reference sequence). This CDR3 is built from 16 residues. V was pared by 2 bases and J by 5 bases, with 8 bases of the junction left unmatched.

This clonotype was seen more than once but under ten times. One end of the junction fails to match germline, which may point to a read error. The chain couples TRBV9 to TRBJ1-2; D ambiguous. The CDR3 has 10 amino acids. Germline assignment: CDR1 SGDLS and CDR2 YYNGEE. DNA for the CDR3: TGTGCCAGCAGCGTAGCCCCCGAGAGTTTC. Its translation: CASSVAPESF.

V and J are TRBV11-3 and TRBJ2-2, with TRBD2 matching over 9 bases. The CDR3 has 16 amino acids. J was trimmed by 1 base and V by 1 base; bases with no gene match: 1. The germline CDR1 and CDR2 sequences are SGHNT and YENEEA. CDR3 loop: CASSLVAGENTGELFF. The DNA of the CDR3 is TGTGCCAGCAGCTTAGTAGCGGGAGAGAACACCGGGGAGCTGTTTTTT.

Regarding this clonotype: A read error may account for a junction end that differs from germline. The rearrangement uses TRBV14 and TRBJ1-2; the D is unclear. Germline V gene sequence: CDR1 SGHDN, CDR2 FVKESK. The CDR3 covers 13 residues. The CDR3 reads CASSQGRAYGYAF. The CDR3 nucleotides read TGTGCCAGCAGCCAAGGCCGAGCCTATGGCTACGCCTTC.

A few counts support this clonotype. The CDR3 loop is CSARREDWRGYYEQYF. The CDR3 nucleotides are TGCAGTGCGCGGCGTGAGGACTGGCGGGGTTACTACGAGCAGTACTTC. The chain carries TRBV20-1 and TRBJ2-7; D is possibly TRBD2 (6 bases). The ends were cut back, 6 bases at V and 3 bases at J, with 24 bases in the middle. This CDR3 is built from 16 residues. Germline V lookup: CDR1 DFQATT, CDR2 SNEGSKA (reference sequence).